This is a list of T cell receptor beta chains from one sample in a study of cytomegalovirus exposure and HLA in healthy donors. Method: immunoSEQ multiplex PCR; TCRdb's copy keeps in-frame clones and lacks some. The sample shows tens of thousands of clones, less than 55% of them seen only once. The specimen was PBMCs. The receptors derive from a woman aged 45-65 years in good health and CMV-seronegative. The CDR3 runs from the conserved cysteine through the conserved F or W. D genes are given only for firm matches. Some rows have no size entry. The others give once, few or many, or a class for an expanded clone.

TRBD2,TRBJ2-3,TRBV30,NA,CAWSALAGGMDTQYF,TGTGCCTGGAGTGCTTTAGCGGGGGGGATGGATACGCAGTATTTT
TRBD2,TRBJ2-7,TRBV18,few,CASSPMIAGGYEQYF,TGTGCCAGCTCACCTATGATAGCGGGGGGATACGAGCAGTACTTC
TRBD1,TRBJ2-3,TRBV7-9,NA,CASSGQGSTDTQYF,TGTGCCAGCAGCGGACAGGGTAGCACAGATACGCAGTATTTT
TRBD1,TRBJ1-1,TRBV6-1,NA,CASSEAQGHTEAFF,TGTGCCAGCAGTGAGGCACAGGGGCACACTGAAGCTTTCTTT
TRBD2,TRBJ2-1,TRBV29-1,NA,CSVLGLAGGEQFF,TGCAGCGTTTTGGGGCTAGCGGGAGGTGAGCAGTTCTTC
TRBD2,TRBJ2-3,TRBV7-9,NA,CASIQGSGGLSDTQYF,TGTGCCAGCATTCAAGGTAGCGGGGGGCTCTCAGATACGCAGTATTTT
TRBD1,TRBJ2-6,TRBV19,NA,CATRDRVGAGANVLTF,TGTGCCACCCGGGACAGGGTTGGGGCTGGGGCCAACGTCCTGACTTTC
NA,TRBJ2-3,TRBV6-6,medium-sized,CASSWAFTDTQYF,TGTGCCAGCAGTTGGGCTTTCACAGATACGCAGTATTTT
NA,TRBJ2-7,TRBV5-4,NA,CASSEMDYSEQYF,TGTGCCAGCAGCGAAATGGACTATAGCGAGCAGTACTTC
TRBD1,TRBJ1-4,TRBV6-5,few,CASSRQGNGNEKLFF,TGTGCCAGCAGTCGACAGGGGAATGGAAATGAAAAACTGTTTTTT
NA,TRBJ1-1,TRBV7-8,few,CASSRGQRPMNTEAFF,TGTGCCAGCAGCCGCGGACAGAGGCCCATGAACACTGAAGCTTTCTTT
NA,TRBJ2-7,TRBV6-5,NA,CASSYSLAVTSYEQYF,TGTGCCAGCAGTTACTCCCTAGCCGTAACCTCCTACGAGCAGTACTTC
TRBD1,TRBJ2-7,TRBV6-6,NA,CASSPSRDSEQYF,TGTGCCAGCAGTCCTTCCCGGGACAGCGAGCAGTACTTC
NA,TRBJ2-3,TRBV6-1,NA,CASKWESGTDTQYF,TGTGCCAGCAAATGGGAGAGTGGCACAGATACGCAGTATTTT
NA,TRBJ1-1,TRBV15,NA,CATSRDRGGTEAFF,TGTGCCACCAGCAGAGATAGGGGAGGCACTGAAGCTTTCTTT
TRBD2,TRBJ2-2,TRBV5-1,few,CASSRGGSNTGELFF,TGCGCCAGCAGCCGCGGGGGATCGAACACCGGGGAGCTGTTTTTT
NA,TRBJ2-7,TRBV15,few,CATSRDRGSYEQYF,TGTGCCACCAGCAGAGACAGGGGAAGCTACGAGCAGTACTTC
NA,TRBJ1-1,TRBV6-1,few,CASSESGGRRNTEAFF,TGTGCCAGCAGTGAAAGCGGGGGCAGGAGGAACACTGAAGCTTTCTTT
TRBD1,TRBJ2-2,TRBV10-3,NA,CATHRGWDTGELFF,TGTGCCACACACAGGGGGTGGGACACCGGGGAGCTGTTTTTT
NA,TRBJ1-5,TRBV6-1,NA,CATGGGGQPQHF,TGTGCCACCGGTGGGGGCGGGCAGCCCCAGCATTTT
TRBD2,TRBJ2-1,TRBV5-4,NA,CASSVGTSGTNEQFF,TGTGCCAGCAGCGTCGGGACTAGCGGAACCAATGAGCAGTTCTTC
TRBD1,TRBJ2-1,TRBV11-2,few,CASSSGQGARGNEQFF,TGTGCCAGCAGCTCTGGACAGGGGGCGCGAGGCAATGAGCAGTTCTTC
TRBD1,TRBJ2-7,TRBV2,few,CASSHPGTGLYEQYF,TGTGCCAGCAGCCACCCCGGGACAGGACTCTACGAGCAGTACTTC
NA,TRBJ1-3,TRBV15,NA,CATSREGGLMTGNTIYF,TGTGCCACCAGCAGAGAGGGGGGTCTTATGACTGGAAACACCATATATTTT
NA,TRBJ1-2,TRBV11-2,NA,CASSPPMRGRTDGYTF,TGTGCCAGCAGCCCCCCTATGAGGGGGAGAACGGATGGCTACACCTTC
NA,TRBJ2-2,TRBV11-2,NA,CASSSQGGVAGELFF,TGTGCCAGCAGCTCTCAAGGGGGGGTCGCCGGGGAGCTGTTTTTT